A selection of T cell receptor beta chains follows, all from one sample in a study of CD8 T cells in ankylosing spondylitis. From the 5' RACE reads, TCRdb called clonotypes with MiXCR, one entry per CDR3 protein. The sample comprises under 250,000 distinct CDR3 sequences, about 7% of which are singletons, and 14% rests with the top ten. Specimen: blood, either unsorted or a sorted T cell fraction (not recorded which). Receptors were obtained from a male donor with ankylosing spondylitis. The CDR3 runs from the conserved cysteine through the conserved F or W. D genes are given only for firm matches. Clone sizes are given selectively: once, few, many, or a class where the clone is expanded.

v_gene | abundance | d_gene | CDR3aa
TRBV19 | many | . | CASSIQGMNTEAFF
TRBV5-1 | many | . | CASSLGHLYGYTF
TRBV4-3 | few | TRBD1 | CASSQDLGGQGNSPLHF
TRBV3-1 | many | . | CASSLRYIQETQYF
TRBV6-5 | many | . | CASSYNTYEQYF
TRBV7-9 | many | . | CASSDGGNEAFF
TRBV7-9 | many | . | CATPKPPGRGLFF
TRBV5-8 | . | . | CASSPGPTKGNEQFF
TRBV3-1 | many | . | CASSQDRGYLAKNIQYF
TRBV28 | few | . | CASSLVGNDQPQHF
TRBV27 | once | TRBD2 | CTSMGLETKQYF
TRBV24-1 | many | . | CATSDMTGYEQYF
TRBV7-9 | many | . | CASRGWVRGPNNEQFF
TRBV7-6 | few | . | CASSLLTGGTDTQYF
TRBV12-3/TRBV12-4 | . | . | CASSLTAPNQPQHF
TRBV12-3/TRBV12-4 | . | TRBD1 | CASPRFNWDRGNTIYF
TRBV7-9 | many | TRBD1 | CACQGQGVQETQYF
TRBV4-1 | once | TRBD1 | CASSARQGDEKLFF
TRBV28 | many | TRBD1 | CASSPPGTGDTKNIQYF
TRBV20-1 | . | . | CSARPGLPYEQYF
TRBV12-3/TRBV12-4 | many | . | CASSFRGHGRTEQYF
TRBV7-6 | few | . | CASSQGPHNEQFF
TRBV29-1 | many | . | CSVAHQAPSYEQYF
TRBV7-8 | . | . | CASSLSRGEQFF
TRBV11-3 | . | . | CASSLLLSRCRGEQFF
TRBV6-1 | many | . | CASSPRGYESYEQYF
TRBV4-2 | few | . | CASSQRLEGSYNEQFF
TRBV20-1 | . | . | CSATSDERYEQYF
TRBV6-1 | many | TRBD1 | CASSEIPGQGRETQYF
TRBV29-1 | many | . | CSVTYRVTGELFF
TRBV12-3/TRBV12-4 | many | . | CASSTGIDYEQYF
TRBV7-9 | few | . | CASSSPWTATNEKLFF
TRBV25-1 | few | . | CASRQGSYYEQYF
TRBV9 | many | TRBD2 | CASSVVPAGKYNEQFF
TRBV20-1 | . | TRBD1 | CSASNRGSLHF
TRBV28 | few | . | CASSLWTAGEQFF
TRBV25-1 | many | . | CASTMGGNTIYF
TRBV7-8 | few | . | CASSLFSWGRDGSLITEAFF
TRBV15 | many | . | CATSRDRGLEQYF